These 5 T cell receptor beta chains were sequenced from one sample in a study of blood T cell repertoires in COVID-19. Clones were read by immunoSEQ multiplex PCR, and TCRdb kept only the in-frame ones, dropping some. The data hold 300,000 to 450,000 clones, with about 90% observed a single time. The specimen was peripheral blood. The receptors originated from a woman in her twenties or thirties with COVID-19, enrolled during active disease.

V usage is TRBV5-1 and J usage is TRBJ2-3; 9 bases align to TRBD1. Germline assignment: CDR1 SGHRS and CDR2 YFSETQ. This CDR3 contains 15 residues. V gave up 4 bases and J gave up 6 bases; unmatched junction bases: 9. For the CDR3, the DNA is TGCGCCAGCAGCGGCGGGACAGGGCGCTTGGATACGCAGTATTTT. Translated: CASSGGTGRLDTQYF.

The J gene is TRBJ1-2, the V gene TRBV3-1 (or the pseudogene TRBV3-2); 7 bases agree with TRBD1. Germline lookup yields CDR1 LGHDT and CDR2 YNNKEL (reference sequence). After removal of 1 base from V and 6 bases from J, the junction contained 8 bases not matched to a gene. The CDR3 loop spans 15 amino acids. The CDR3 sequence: CASSQVVKGAHGYTF. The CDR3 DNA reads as TGTGCCAGCAGCCAAGTGGTGAAGGGGGCGCATGGCTACACCTTC.

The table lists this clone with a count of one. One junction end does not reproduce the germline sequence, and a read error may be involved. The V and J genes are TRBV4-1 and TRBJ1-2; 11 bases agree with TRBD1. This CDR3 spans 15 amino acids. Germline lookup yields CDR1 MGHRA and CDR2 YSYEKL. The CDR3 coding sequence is TGCGCCAGCCGCCAACCCCGGACAGGGGGCGATGGCTACACCTTC. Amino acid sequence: CASRQPRTGGDGYTF.

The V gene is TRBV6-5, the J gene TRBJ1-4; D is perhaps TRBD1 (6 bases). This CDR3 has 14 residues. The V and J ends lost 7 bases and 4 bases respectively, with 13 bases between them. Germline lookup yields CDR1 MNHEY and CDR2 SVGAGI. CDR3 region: CASNRPGVNEKLFF. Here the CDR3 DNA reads TGTGCCAGCAACCGTCCAGGGGTTAATGAAAAACTGTTTTTT.

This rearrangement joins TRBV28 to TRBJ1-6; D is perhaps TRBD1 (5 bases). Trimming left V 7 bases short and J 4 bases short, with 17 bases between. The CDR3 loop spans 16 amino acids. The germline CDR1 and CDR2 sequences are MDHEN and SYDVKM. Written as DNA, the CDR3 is TGTGCCAGCACTACGGTCCCCCAGGGATATAATTCACCCCTCCACTTT. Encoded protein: CASTTVPQGYNSPLHF.